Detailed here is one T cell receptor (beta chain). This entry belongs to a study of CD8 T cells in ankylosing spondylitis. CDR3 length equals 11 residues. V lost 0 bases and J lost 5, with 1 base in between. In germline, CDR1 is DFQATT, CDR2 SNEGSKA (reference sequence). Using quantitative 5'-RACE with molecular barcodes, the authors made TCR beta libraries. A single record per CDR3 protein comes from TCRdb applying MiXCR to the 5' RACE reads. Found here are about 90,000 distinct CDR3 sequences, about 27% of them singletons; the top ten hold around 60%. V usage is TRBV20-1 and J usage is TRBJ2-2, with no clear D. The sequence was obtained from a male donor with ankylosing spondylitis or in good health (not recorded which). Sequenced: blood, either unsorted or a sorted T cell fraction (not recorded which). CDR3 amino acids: CSARETGELFF. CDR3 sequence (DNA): TGCAGTGCTAGAGAGACCGGGGAGCTGTTTTTT.